This T cell receptor (beta chain) was observed in a study of blood T cell repertoires in COVID-19 (dated by TCRdb to 2019 to 2021). With regard to the full study: The collaborator samples originated in the United States, Italy and Spain and spanned the acute and convalescent phases of COVID-19. The repertoires were made available in a free public database intended to serve as a resource for research on the immune response to SARS-CoV-2. Samples were obtained from the ongoing ImmuneRACE study (first 160 participants) and from 1,254 subjects provided by 6 global collaborators. Where available, HLA class I and class II types were obtained from metadata supplied by the sample provider rather than from assay-based typing. A de-identified subject ID, COVID-19 status, age in years and sex were almost always included in the sample metadata. The dataset comprised deeply sampled blood TCRbeta repertoires from subjects exposed to, actively infected with, or recovered from COVID-19. The material from the prospective study consisted of cDNA or gDNA derived from T cells, B-cell-depleted T cells, or PBMCs.

The immunoSEQ Assay, a bias-controlled multiplex PCR, was used to amplify TCRbeta CDR3 regions from genomic DNA. In the source study's methods: The number of nucleated cells in each sample was estimated from the amplification of reference gene primers within the assay. To quantify the absolute abundance of each unique TCRbeta CDR3 rearrangement, sequence reads were collapsed and filtered. For each sample, productive Simpson clonality was calculated by taking the square root of Simpson's diversity index across productive rearrangements. Entries here come from immuneACCESS through TCRdb and include only in-frame sequences with V and J called. Some clones fail to appear in such tables; in the studies checked, an unresolved V gene covers under half of the shortfall, and the cause of the remainder is unknown. V and J calls and clone size are those listed in that table; D and trimming were worked out from the DNA. Counted in this sample were just over 300,000 clones; 90% of them appeared once. The ten largest clones add up to 4% to 5.5% of the sample.

Points the paper makes about the study in general: How much clinical and demographic metadata was included differed by source and by participant, and the metadata was provided uncurated.

Participants in the prospective study were aged 18 to 89 years, lived in 20 to 25 United States geographic areas, and enrolled through a virtual design. In the prospective study, participants were assigned to cohorts based on the clinical history participants reported in a screening survey and a study questionnaire. Each participant in the prospective study had whole blood, serum and a nasopharyngeal or oropharyngeal swab collected by mobile phlebotomists. Additional blood draws and questionnaires over an approximately two-month period could optionally be provided by prospective study participants. Prospective study blood samples were shipped either frozen or at room temperature before DNA extraction. Regarding this clone: No cognate antigen has been identified for it. No per-base quality is available; no much larger clone lies one base away.

The sequenced sample consisted of PBMCs or T cells enriched from blood (not recorded which). The receptor was isolated from a woman younger than 30 with acute COVID-19.

The DNA reads as follows: TGTGCCAGCAGCTCTGACAGGGAGGTTCTGCATTTT. It translates as CASSSDREVLHF. The chain joins TRBV6-5 to TRBJ1-5; 7 central bases correspond to TRBD1. Via the germline V gene, CDR1 is MNHEY and CDR2 SVGAGI. V and J are trimmed by 6 bases and 15 bases, and the gene matches miss 11 bases of the junction. The CDR3 numbers 12 residues from cysteine through phenylalanine. Just CDR3 DNA is preserved here, 36 bases in frame from base 1.